A selection of T cell receptor beta chains follows, all from one sample in a study of T cell changes during pregnancy in multiple sclerosis. Profiling relied on immunoSEQ multiplex PCR, and the TCRdb table lists in-frame clones only, not all of them. This sample carries under 30,000 clones, 65% to 90% of them seen once, and the ten largest clones take roughly 0.99%. Sequencing used CD4+ T cells from peripheral blood mononuclear cells, obtained in the first trimester of pregnancy. The receptors here all came from a female donor in good health, enrolled as a control in a pregnancy study. Both conserved end residues are part of each CDR3. Clone size appears in some rows only: once, few, many, or a class for an expanded clone.

V | size | CDR3
TRBV29-1 | NA | CSVAQGGGNTGELFF
TRBV5-5 | NA | CASSLGGQSDRPQHF
TRBV27 | NA | CASSLGTSGSHEQYF
TRBV30 | NA | CAWSQRLGTYEQYF
TRBV6-5 | NA | CASTGTGAEAFF
TRBV5-1 | NA | CASSLAGRPGQGGDIQYF
TRBV4-1 | NA | CASSQGQGANYEQYF
TRBV5-6 | NA | CASSLKGASYEQYF
TRBV7-3 | NA | CASSLKGDNEQFF
TRBV5-1 | few | CASSLYGGDGETQYF
TRBV7-3 | NA | CASSYRAGTDTQYF
TRBV25-1 | NA | CASSGTGGMNTEAFF
TRBV6-5 | once | CASRIQGDTEAFF
TRBV7-6 | few | CASSSTGLNTEAFF
TRBV30 | once | CAWSVRASGITDTQYF
TRBV28 | NA | CASSPWDRASGNTIYF
TRBV6-1 | NA | CASSIGLVNEQFF
TRBV28 | NA | CASSSPRGYTF
TRBV5-5 | NA | CASSPIMRVGFMNTEAFF
TRBV27 | once | CASSLVSYTEAFF
TRBV28 | once | CASSFTRSGTEAFF
TRBV5-1 | NA | CASSPRPGLAGTYEQYF
TRBV7-8 | once | CASSLGRLTDMQYF
TRBV4-3 | NA | CASSQEMSTDTQYF
TRBV28 | NA | CASSLNGQGTYNEQFF
TRBV7-9 | NA | CASSNSEGQFNEKLFF
TRBV10-3 | NA | CAIRDSDAEKLFF
TRBV9 | NA | CASSVGSRAQETQYF
TRBV4-1 | NA | CASSLPGQGARNTEAFF
TRBV5-5 | NA | CASSWDRGTEAFF
TRBV7-9 | NA | CASSPPAALQRDTQYF
TRBV6-6 | NA | CASSHTGVRAEAFF
TRBV12-5 | NA | CASGLGHNQPQHF
TRBV5-1 | NA | CASSPGLASYNEQFF
TRBV30 | NA | CAWSVDRAYEQYF
TRBV28 | NA | CASSSTGGRYNEQFF
TRBV28 | NA | CASTSGLAGVGGSYNEQFF
TRBV14 | NA | CASSHLDSENEKLFF
TRBV27 | NA | CASSSGTDLDYEQYF
TRBV6-4 | NA | CASSDSAGGRELFF
TRBV7-2 | NA | CASSFLAGGLYEQFF
TRBV7-3 | few | CASSPRPSGDTGELFF
TRBV11-1 | few | CASSTRRGTEAFF
TRBV19 | NA | CASQGTGGVWTQYF
TRBV5-4 | NA | CASSVGRGDYGYTF